The 4 T cell receptor beta chains below all came from one sample that was sequenced in a study of blood T cell repertoires in COVID-19. Sequenced by immunoSEQ multiplex PCR; TCRdb stores in-frame clones only, minus some. The sample shows about 55,000 clones, around 83% of them seen only once. The sequenced sample was peripheral blood. The receptors were gathered from a human donor in a cohort sampled during active COVID-19.

This clone appeared once. This sequence joins TRBV19 and TRBJ1-2; TRBD1 matches at 10 bases. Germline-derived CDR1 and CDR2 are LNHDA and SQIVND (reference sequence). CDR3 size: 19 residues. The junction had 14 bases not matched to a gene; V was cut back by 4 bases and J by 0 bases. The CDR3 sequence: CASSRHPRTGGRANYGYTF. CDR3 coding DNA: TGTGCCAGTAGTAGACATCCAAGGACAGGGGGACGCGCTAACTATGGCTACACCTTC. The complete variable domain, with remaining parts taken from reference TRBV19 and TRBJ1-2, reads DGGITQSPKYLFRKEGQNVTLSCEQNLNHDAMYWYRQDPGQGLRLIYYSQIVNDFQKGDIAEGYSVSREKKESFPLTVTSAQKNPTAFYLCASSRHPRTGGRANYGYTFGSGTRLTVV.

The chain is built from TRBV5-1 and TRBJ2-3, with D perhaps matching TRBD1 (5 bases). Germline assignment: CDR1 SGHRS and CDR2 YFSETQ. V was pared by 0 bases and J by 6 bases, with 11 bases between. The CDR3 totals 14 residues. Written as DNA, the CDR3 is TGCGCCAGCAGCTTGGACAGCCCAGGGGATACGCAGTATTTT. As protein: CASSLDSPGDTQYF.

V is TRBV5-1 and J is TRBJ2-3; possibly TRBD1 for D (6 bases). The CDR3 contains 14 residues. Germline CDR1 reads SGHRS; CDR2 reads YFSETQ. The ends were cut back, 4 bases at V and 6 bases at J, with 15 bases in the middle. The CDR3 DNA reads as TGCGCCAGCAGCCCACAGGGTCTGTACGATACGCAGTATTTT. It specifies CASSPQGLYDTQYF. Using reference TRBV5-1 and TRBJ2-3 for the parts outside the CDR3, the full variable domain is KAGVTQTPRYLIKTRGQQVTLSCSPISGHRSVSWYQQTPGQGLQFLFEYFSETQRNKGNFPGRFSGRQFSNSRSEMNVSTLELGDSALYLCASSPQGLYDTQYFGPGTRLTVL.

V and J are TRBV7-2 and TRBJ2-1, with D unresolved. CDR3 length equals 15 residues. Germline CDR1 reads SGHTA; CDR2 reads FQGNSA. The V and J ends lost 6 bases and 0 bases respectively, with 12 bases between them. The CDR3 is CASRSPKVSYNEQFF. DNA of the CDR3: TGTGCCAGCAGGAGCCCCAAAGTCTCCTACAATGAGCAGTTCTTC.